This T cell receptor beta chain is from a study of T cell changes during pregnancy in multiple sclerosis. Method: immunoSEQ multiplex PCR; TCRdb's copy keeps in-frame clones and lacks some. The sample lists 65,000 or so clones, less than 95% occurring once. V was cut by 5 bases and J by 6 bases, with 10 bases left in between. Per the germline V gene, CDR1 is MDHEN and CDR2 is SYDVKM. The CDR3 totals 13 residues. This chain links TRBV28 with TRBJ2-2, with D unresolved. This clonotype originated in a female donor in good health, enrolled as a control in a pregnancy study. This material consisted of peripheral blood, taken in the second trimester of pregnancy. In DNA form, the CDR3 reads TGTGCCAGCAGTCTGAACACAGCCGGGGAGCTGTTTTTT. Translated, it gives CASSLNTAGELFF.